This T cell receptor beta chain derives from a study of cytomegalovirus exposure and HLA in healthy donors (dated by TCRdb to 2017 to 2019). Study-wide context: According to an earlier analysis of around 600 of the donors, about 179 million T cells yielded over 90 million unique TCR beta sequences and 276 Gb of sequence data. Among some 410 genotyped donors of the cohort, an average of roughly 230,000 unique TCR beta nucleotide sequences was sequenced per donor, of which about 18% were non-productive. Donor age, sex, ethnicity and CMV serostatus were compiled together with the repertoire data. To study patterns of TCR occurrence, a later analysis re-analyzed previously published TCR beta repertoires from more than 550 donors and added high-resolution HLA genotyping. An early release covering some 640 HLA-typed donors comprised roughly 300 gigabases of sequencing data and tens of millions of unique TCR sequences. The study profiled the T cell repertoires of approximately 700 subjects by immunosequencing and related them to cytomegalovirus serostatus. High-throughput TCR immunosequencing, statistical association of individual TCRs with disease status, and machine learning were combined to predict cytomegalovirus infection status. The genetic ancestry cluster associated with self-reported Caucasian donors included 81% of the approximately 410 genotyped donors. A later genetic analysis took genome-wide SNP genotypes for about 55% of the 666 donors and used that subset as a discovery cohort. Typing coverage varied by locus: 629-630 donors for A, B, C, DRB1 and DQB1; roughly 510 for DQA1; about 600 for DPA1; fewer than 480 for DPB1. The aim of the study was to test whether cataloging public T cell receptors could identify signatures of past pathogen exposure. Roughly 5 DR-DQ haplotypes were treated as single units for association and clustering because of strong linkage in the cohort. An earlier analysis of 450 to 750 of the donors used high-throughput TCR beta sequencing to judge whether each TCR beta V gene segment behaved as functional or pseudogenic. Class I and class II HLA loci were covered by the typing at four-digit resolution. In the later analysis, no new phenotypic data were used to find candidate immune exposures; instead, reliance was placed on TCR beta sequences and their occurrence across donors. Every repertoire in the discovery cohort had been generated on one and the same sequencing platform. In addition to the first cohort of 650 to 800 subjects, a separate validation cohort of 120 different subjects was used. The paper as a whole reports these results and caveats: According to the authors, the approach could potentially be generalized to other disease states and immunological phenotypes. Most CMV-associated TCR beta chains appeared to be HLA-restricted in a later analysis, and the HLA associations seemed to be driven largely by CMV exposure. For the cohort, immune exposure information was limited to CMV serostatus. The cohort was sequenced for TCR beta chains only, and without alpha or paired-chain data the features that could be detected were limited. Because some donors lacked HLA typing at each locus, the association tests relied only on the typed subset. Specific HLA alleles were associated with about 17,000 TCR beta sequences at a false discovery rate of 0.05 in a later analysis. A later genetic analysis reported fewer N-insertions in productive TCRs among donors in an Asian-associated ancestry cluster than the roughly 670-donor mean. Strong co-occurrence of HLA alleles, especially DR and DQ, made assigning TCR associations to individual alleles difficult. Three of the identified cytomegalovirus-associated TCR beta chains were confirmed in vitro to be specific for cytomegalovirus antigens. Cytomegalovirus status was reported to be diagnosed by the classifier with high specificity and sensitivity in both the original and validation cohorts. In the study, approximately 160 TCR beta chains were listed as associated with cytomegalovirus. The presence/absence analyses assumed that sequencing depth was roughly uniform across donors, and that assumption may not be true. Because counts were too low, roughly 17 rarely observed V segments, including chromosome 9 orphons, were left out of the earlier analysis of 587 of the donors. The 87-base-pair reads could not distinguish some IMGT-functional V segments, including TRBV6-2 and TRBV6-3, so those segments were excluded. Compared with equally common non-associated chains, HLA-associated TCR beta chains in a later analysis were more clonally expanded and had lower generation probabilities. Across donors, most TCR sequences were observed very rarely, whereas some public TCRs were present in many individuals. An association between a missense DCLRE1C variant and V-gene and J-gene trimming of TCR beta chains was found in a later genetic analysis and replicated in an independent cohort. Linkage disequilibrium might explain the correlated functional status among segregating V segments, but an unknown experimental factor could not be ruled out. A cluster of highly shared sequence variants was judged likely to represent a technical artifact of the sequencing pipeline. A later analysis found that TCR association rates varied across HLA loci, with DRB1 alleles showing the most associated TCRs and HLA-C alleles the fewest. A further reported finding was that TCR beta sequences accurately predicted the HLA-A and HLA-B alleles for most subjects in the first cohort. Broadly in line with IMGT annotations, most TCR beta V segments showed up in productive rearrangements about 87% or about 30% of the time in an earlier analysis of approximately 600 of the donors. Several of the top co-occurrence clusters appeared to be linked to parvovirus B19, influenza, CMV and Epstein-Barr virus, according to a later analysis.

Of note for this clone: It lacks a known antigen. No much larger clone exists at a distance of one base, and base qualities are not known.

The cohort was made up of hundreds of healthy bone marrow donors. At the time of sampling, all cohort members were nominally healthy, though unrecorded immune exposures were likely present. The donor tested CMV seropositive, placing the donor among the 310 or so seropositive members of the cohort. Each donor provided a peripheral blood sample, and peripheral blood mononuclear cells were used for TCR beta sequencing. Genomic DNA was extracted from the blood cell samples with the Qiagen DNeasy Blood Extraction Kit. The library was produced with the immunoSEQ multiplex PCR assay. For the multiplex PCR, a mixture combining 60 forward primers for TCR Vbeta segments and 13 reverse primers for TCR Jbeta segments was used. The CDR3 region of rearranged TCR beta genes was amplified from genomic DNA with a multiplex PCR assay. The Illumina HiSeq System was used to sequence the amplified TCR beta libraries as 87-base-pair reads. Per the authors' processing: A later analysis counted approximately 84 million unique TCR beta chains across the 600 to 850 repertoires, and 10 million to 11 million of these chains were shared by at least two donors. Raw reads were error-corrected and collapsed into unique sequences with a nearest-neighbor algorithm that merged closely related sequences to remove PCR and sequencing errors. To assign V, D and J gene segments, CDR3 sequences were aligned to IMGT reference sequences. For a sequence to be retained, at least a six-nucleotide match to both a V gene segment and a J gene segment was required. A rearrangement was called productive if the CDR3 had no stop codons and remained in frame with V and J, and every other rearrangement was called non-productive. CDR3 was defined by IMGT convention, running from the second conserved V-encoded cysteine to the conserved J-encoded phenylalanine. The earlier analysis of 587 of the donors excluded sequences that lacked an unambiguous match to a single V gene segment. In an earlier analysis of 587 of the donors, V segments were called functional above 56.7% productive rearrangements and were called segregating when the between-donor standard deviation exceeded 5%. A statistical classification framework was built to diagnose cytomegalovirus status from the catalog of TCR beta chain sequences. A later analysis assigned V and J genes by comparing TCR nucleotide sequences with IMGT/GENE-DB human TR gene sequences. Using the TCRdist pipeline, a later analysis assigned CDR3 sequences along with most-parsimonious VDJ recombination scenarios. In a later analysis, every TCR beta chain was defined by the combination of its CDR3 amino acid sequence and its V-gene family, and reads without a unique V-gene family were dropped. As a way to deal with suspected cross-contamination and a sequencing artifact, a later analysis dropped roughly 620 nucleotide sequences that were highly shared and had low generation probability. In a later analysis, a clonal expansion index for each public chain was calculated from normalized within-repertoire ranks of inferred template counts. In a later analysis, generation probabilities were computed with a VDJ recombination model fitted to out-of-frame rearrangements, and the resulting probabilities were checked against IGoR. In a later analysis, TCR-TCR, TCR-HLA and TCR-CMV co-occurrence was scored with hypergeometric tests, and a repertoire-size bias correction was applied to TCR pairs. False discovery rates were estimated in a later analysis by permuting HLA or CMV assignments 20 times. In a later analysis, co-occurring TCRs were grouped with DBSCAN, and TCRdist sequence similarity was added when clustering was performed within HLA-allele-positive subsets. For co-occurrence clustering, repertoires with fewer than 30,000 or more than 120,000 public chains were excluded, along with several repertoires with anomalous nucleotide sharing. In its TCRdb copy, this immuneACCESS table keeps in-frame sequences only and misses some clones. Where compared with another copy, unresolved V genes explain less than half of these, and the others have no known cause. The V and J calls and clone size are taken from that table; D and trimming were inferred from the DNA. This sample has tens of thousands of clones in its table, and approximately 70% of those were observed once. Less than 15% of the sample is held by the ten biggest clonotypes.

Via the germline V gene, CDR1 is LGHNA and CDR2 YSLEER. A distance of 8 bases separates the germline ends of V and J, which lose 2 bases and 3 bases respectively. The CDR3 spans 13 residues, from the cysteine through the phenylalanine. This entry keeps only the CDR3 DNA: 39 bases, framed from base 1. What was sequenced was PBMCs. The origin of this receptor is a male donor in good health and CMV-seropositive. The V and J segments used are TRBV4-3 and TRBJ2-7; TRBD1 is a weak D gene call, 5 bases matching. The nucleotide sequence is TGCGCCAGCAGCCAAAGCCAGGGCTACGAGCAGTACTTC. This sequence encodes CASSQSQGYEQYF.